One TCR beta chain is described in this entry. Its recognized antigen is unknown. It has no much larger one-base neighbor in the sample; base qualities were not kept. This sample stems from a study of cytomegalovirus exposure and HLA in healthy donors (dated by TCRdb to between 2016 and 2019). Study-wide context: An earlier analysis of approximately 550 of the donors reported more than 250 Gb of sequence data and 100 million to 130 million unique TCR beta sequences from about 179 million T cells. High-throughput TCR immunosequencing, statistical association of individual TCRs with disease status, and machine learning were combined to predict cytomegalovirus infection status. To study patterns of TCR occurrence, a later analysis re-analyzed previously published TCR beta repertoires from 700 or so donors and added high-resolution HLA genotyping. Rather than using new phenotypic data, the later analysis identified candidate immune exposures from TCR beta sequences and from how often those sequences occurred across donors. Donor age, sex, ethnicity and CMV serostatus were compiled together with the repertoire data. All discovery cohort repertoires had been generated using a single sequencing platform. Across around 400 genotyped donors of the cohort, an average of approximately 200,000 unique TCR beta nucleotide sequences per donor were sequenced, and about a sixth of those sequences were non-productive. Because of strong linkage in the cohort, five DR-DQ haplotypes were treated as single units for association and clustering. In addition to the first cohort of hundreds of subjects, a separate validation cohort of about 120 different subjects was used. Typing coverage differed by locus: A, B, C, DRB1 and DQB1 were typed in roughly 620-630 donors, DQA1 in approximately 520, DPA1 in around 600, and DPB1 in just under 480. The study was designed to test whether signatures of past pathogen exposure could be identified by cataloging public T cell receptors. In an earlier analysis of 587 of the donors, high-throughput TCR beta sequencing was used to judge whether each TCR beta V gene segment behaved as functional or pseudogenic. Approximately 310 gigabases of sequencing data and approximately 92 million unique TCR sequences made up an early release that covered 500 to 650 HLA-typed donors. HLA typing included class I and class II loci at four-digit resolution. Of the roughly 400 genotyped donors, roughly 80% were placed in the genetic ancestry cluster associated with self-reported Caucasian donors. A later genetic analysis used genome-wide SNP genotypes for about 60% of the roughly 670 donors, treating that subset as a discovery cohort. The T cell repertoires of under 750 subjects were profiled by immunosequencing and related to cytomegalovirus serostatus.

Library generation was performed with the immunoSEQ multiplex PCR assay. A mixture of 60 forward primers for TCR Vbeta segments and 13 reverse primers for TCR Jbeta segments was used in the multiplex PCR. The CDR3 region of rearranged TCR beta genes was amplified from genomic DNA by a multiplex PCR assay. On the Illumina HiSeq System, the amplified TCR beta libraries were sequenced as 87-base-pair reads. Regarding the original processing steps: In a later analysis, some 80 million unique TCR beta chains were counted across the roughly 700 repertoires, and approximately 9.9 million of these chains were shared by at least two donors. To remove PCR and sequencing errors, raw reads were error-corrected and collapsed into unique sequences using a nearest-neighbor algorithm that merged closely related sequences. To assign V, D and J gene segments, CDR3 sequences were aligned to IMGT reference sequences. For a sequence to be retained, a match of at least six nucleotides was required to both a V gene segment and a J gene segment. A rearrangement counted as productive if the CDR3 had no stop codons and remained in frame with V and J, and every other rearrangement counted as non-productive. Following IMGT convention, CDR3 was defined as the stretch from the second conserved V-encoded cysteine up to the conserved J-encoded phenylalanine. In an earlier analysis of roughly 580 of the donors, sequences lacking an unambiguous match to a single V gene segment were excluded. An earlier analysis of about 600 of the donors called V segments functional above 56.7% productive rearrangements and segregating when the between-donor standard deviation exceeded 5%. To diagnose cytomegalovirus status from the catalog of TCR beta chain sequences, a statistical classification framework was built. In a later analysis, V and J genes were assigned by comparing TCR nucleotide sequences against IMGT/GENE-DB human TR gene sequences. The TCRdist pipeline was used in a later analysis to assign CDR3 sequences and most-parsimonious VDJ recombination scenarios. In a later analysis, each TCR beta chain was defined by its CDR3 amino acid sequence together with its V-gene family, and reads without a unique V-gene family were excluded. To address suspected cross-contamination and a sequencing artifact, a later analysis removed around 590 highly shared, low-generation-probability nucleotide sequences. A later analysis calculated a clonal expansion index for each public chain from normalized within-repertoire ranks of inferred template counts. In a later analysis, generation probabilities were computed with a VDJ recombination model fitted to out-of-frame rearrangements, and the resulting probabilities were checked against IGoR. In a later analysis, hypergeometric tests were used to score TCR-TCR, TCR-HLA and TCR-CMV co-occurrence, with a repertoire-size bias correction applied to TCR pairs. A later analysis estimated false discovery rates by permuting HLA or CMV assignments 20 times. In a later analysis, co-occurring TCRs were grouped using DBSCAN, with TCRdist sequence similarity added in when clustering inside HLA-allele-positive subsets. Repertoires with fewer than 30,000 or more than 120,000 public chains, plus five repertoires with anomalous nucleotide sharing, were excluded from co-occurrence clustering. What TCRdb holds here is the immuneACCESS table cut down to in-frame rearrangements. Part of the clones is not present; checked against another copy, under half of the missing clones reflect an unresolved V gene, and the others are unexplained. V and J calls and clone size come straight from that table; D and trimming were deduced from the DNA. Within this sample are about 160,000 clones, with approximately 77% of them counted one time only. About 1.3% of the sample is held by the ten biggest clonotypes.

Results the study describes overall, beyond this receptor: In this cohort, only TCR beta chains were sequenced, and detectable features were limited by the absence of alpha or paired-chain data. In a later genetic analysis, fewer N-insertions in productive TCRs were reported among donors in an Asian-associated ancestry cluster than the approximately 670-donor mean. A total of some 180 TCR beta chains were listed by the study as associated with cytomegalovirus. An earlier analysis of approximately 600 of the donors showed that most TCR beta V segments appeared in productive rearrangements either about 90% or about 30% of the time, which broadly matched IMGT annotations. A further reported finding was that TCR beta sequences accurately predicted the HLA-A and HLA-B alleles for most subjects in the first cohort. The sequencing pipeline was judged likely to have produced a cluster of highly shared sequence variants as a technical artifact. In a later analysis, the rate of TCR association differed among HLA loci, with DRB1 alleles having the most associated TCRs and HLA-C alleles having the fewest. Some IMGT-functional V segments, including TRBV6-2 and TRBV6-3, could not be distinguished by the 87-base-pair reads and were therefore excluded. A later analysis associated 16,951 TCR beta sequences with specific HLA alleles at a false discovery rate of 0.05. According to the authors, the approach could potentially be generalized to other disease states and immunological phenotypes. Roughly uniform sequencing depth across donors was assumed in presence/absence analyses, although this assumption may not hold. CMV serostatus was the only immune exposure information available for the cohort. In a later analysis, HLA-associated TCR beta chains were found to be more clonally expanded and to have lower generation probabilities than equally common non-associated chains. Because HLA typing was missing for some donors at each locus, association tests included only the typed subset. Assigning TCR associations to individual alleles was difficult when HLA alleles, especially DR and DQ, strongly co-occurred. An association between a missense DCLRE1C variant and V-gene and J-gene trimming of TCR beta chains was found in a later genetic analysis and replicated in an independent cohort. According to a later analysis, most CMV-associated TCR beta chains appeared to be HLA-restricted, and the HLA associations seemed to be driven largely by CMV exposure. The classifier was reported to diagnose cytomegalovirus status with high specificity and sensitivity in both the original and validation cohorts. Because counts were too low, about 18 rarely observed V segments, including chromosome 9 orphons, were excluded from the earlier analysis of 587 of the donors. Most TCR sequences were observed very rarely across donors, whereas some public TCRs were present in many individuals. Three of the identified cytomegalovirus-associated TCR beta chains were confirmed in vitro to be specific for cytomegalovirus antigens. Linkage disequilibrium might explain the correlated functional status among segregating V segments, but an unknown experimental factor could not be ruled out. According to a later analysis, parvovirus B19, influenza, CMV and Epstein-Barr virus appeared linked to several top co-occurrence clusters.

The CDR3 has 15 amino acids, counting the end cysteine and phenylalanine. Solely the CDR3 DNA is kept, with 45 bases framed from the first base. V has 6 bases trimmed and J has 3 bases trimmed; junction bases matching no gene number 6. The germline V gene encodes CDR1 SGHTS and CDR2 YDEGEE. The cohort consisted of some 730 healthy bone marrow donors. Cohort members were all nominally healthy when sampled, although unrecorded immune exposures were likely present. The donor was CMV seronegative and belonged to the group of approximately 320 seronegative cohort members. Each donor provided a peripheral blood sample, and peripheral blood mononuclear cells were used for TCR beta sequencing. Genomic DNA was extracted from the blood cell samples with the Qiagen DNeasy Blood Extraction Kit.

This chain joins TRBV5-8 to TRBJ2-1; 10 bases in the junction line up with TRBD1. Material for sequencing was PBMCs. The sequence was collected from a young man in good health and CMV-seronegative. For the CDR3, the sequence is CASNKDRGFYNEQFF. The sequenced DNA is TGTGCCAGCAACAAGGACAGGGGGTTCTACAATGAGCAGTTCTTC.